The present TCR beta chain was sequenced within a study of long-term antiretroviral therapy in people with HIV. Version v3.0 of the immunoSEQ assay ran at survey level. Profiling relied on immunoSEQ multiplex PCR, and the TCRdb table lists in-frame clones only, not all of them. The sample records 20,000 or so clones, about 74% being singletons. This CDR3 spans 13 amino acids. Germline loops: CDR1 MNHNS, CDR2 SASEGT. V lost 6 bases to trimming and J lost 3 bases, with 12 bases between them. V and J are TRBV6-1 and TRBJ2-7, with a weak D call TRBD1 (6 bases). Material: unsorted PBMCs, obtained 0.5 years before starting antiretroviral therapy. This receptor was identified in a man aged 18 to 29 with HIV. The DNA of the CDR3 is TGTGCCAGCAGATCACAGGGCCACTACGAGCAGTACTTC. This encodes CASRSQGHYEQYF.